The rows below give T cell receptor beta chains drawn from one sample of a study of shared clonotypes between healthy human individuals. Some clones are missing from TCRdb's copy, which holds only in-frame ones; the method was immunoSEQ multiplex PCR. The table shows about 730,000 clones, with roughly 72% occurring only once. Material: memory CD4+ T cells sorted from blood. The receptors originated from a woman younger than 45 in good health. Both conserved end residues are part of each CDR3. A D gene is named only where the DNA matches it firmly. Clone size, where shown, is once, few, many, or a class for clones that have expanded.

cdr3_length: 15; clone_size: -; v_call: TRBV7-8; j_call: TRBJ2-5; d_call: -; cdr3_aa: CASSLITLGAETQYF; cdr3_nt: TGTGCCAGCAGCTTAATAACTCTTGGGGCAGAGACCCAGTACTTC
cdr3_length: 14; clone_size: few; v_call: TRBV7-3; j_call: TRBJ2-2; d_call: TRBD2; cdr3_aa: CASKLASNTGELFF; cdr3_nt: TGTGCCAGCAAACTAGCGTCGAACACCGGGGAGCTGTTTTTT
cdr3_length: 15; clone_size: once; v_call: TRBV5-1; j_call: TRBJ2-2; d_call: TRBD1; cdr3_aa: CASSFGTGGTGELFF; cdr3_nt: TGCGCCAGCAGCTTTGGGACAGGGGGTACCGGGGAGCTGTTTTTT
cdr3_length: 12; clone_size: -; v_call: TRBV12-5; j_call: TRBJ1-1; d_call: -; cdr3_aa: CASGNRDTEAFF; cdr3_nt: TGTGCTAGTGGGAACAGAGACACTGAAGCTTTCTTT
cdr3_length: 13; clone_size: -; v_call: TRBV29-1; j_call: TRBJ2-1; d_call: TRBD2; cdr3_aa: CSLGQREGYEQFF; cdr3_nt: TGCAGCCTGGGGCAGCGGGAGGGTTATGAGCAGTTCTTC
cdr3_length: 13; clone_size: -; v_call: TRBV5-1; j_call: TRBJ2-4; d_call: -; cdr3_aa: CASSLGYGDIQYF; cdr3_nt: TGCGCCAGCAGCTTGGGATATGGGGACATTCAGTACTTC
cdr3_length: 14; clone_size: -; v_call: TRBV27; j_call: TRBJ2-3; d_call: -; cdr3_aa: CASRLTGHSDTQYF; cdr3_nt: TGTGCCAGCAGATTGACGGGGCACTCAGATACGCAGTATTTT
cdr3_length: 15; clone_size: -; v_call: TRBV19; j_call: TRBJ1-1; d_call: TRBD1; cdr3_aa: CASSNSGTANTEAFF; cdr3_nt: TGTGCCAGTAGTAATTCCGGGACAGCGAACACTGAAGCTTTCTTT
cdr3_length: 14; clone_size: once; v_call: TRBV29-1; j_call: TRBJ1-2; d_call: -; cdr3_aa: CSVESQPPNYGYTF; cdr3_nt: TGCAGCGTTGAGTCGCAACCCCCTAACTATGGCTACACCTTC
cdr3_length: 14; clone_size: -; v_call: TRBV4-1; j_call: TRBJ2-7; d_call: -; cdr3_aa: CASSQSLSSYEQYF; cdr3_nt: TGCGCCAGCAGCCAATCACTCAGCTCCTACGAGCAGTACTTC
cdr3_length: 16; clone_size: -; v_call: TRBV6-1; j_call: TRBJ1-2; d_call: TRBD1; cdr3_aa: CASSEQRTGVDYGYTF; cdr3_nt: TGTGCCAGCAGTGAACAACGCACAGGGGTGGACTATGGCTACACCTTC
cdr3_length: 14; clone_size: -; v_call: TRBV5-6; j_call: TRBJ1-4; d_call: TRBD1; cdr3_aa: CASSKGAVNEKLFF; cdr3_nt: TGTGCCAGCTCGAAGGGGGCCGTAAATGAAAAACTGTTTTTT
cdr3_length: 13; clone_size: -; v_call: TRBV5-5; j_call: TRBJ1-1; d_call: -; cdr3_aa: CASSLGGVTEAFF; cdr3_nt: TGTGCCAGCAGCTTGGGGGGTGTTACTGAAGCTTTCTTT
cdr3_length: 13; clone_size: few; v_call: TRBV25-1; j_call: TRBJ2-7; d_call: -; cdr3_aa: CASSAETPYEQYF; cdr3_nt: TGTGCCAGCAGTGCGGAGACCCCCTACGAGCAGTACTTC
cdr3_length: 15; clone_size: -; v_call: TRBV28; j_call: TRBJ2-3; d_call: -; cdr3_aa: CASSPTPNAQDTQYF; cdr3_nt: TGTGCCAGCAGCCCCACCCCGAACGCGCAAGATACGCAGTATTTT
cdr3_length: 15; clone_size: -; v_call: TRBV15; j_call: TRBJ2-5; d_call: TRBD1; cdr3_aa: CATSRDTGEGETQYF; cdr3_nt: TGTGCCACCAGCAGAGATACAGGGGAAGGAGAGACCCAGTACTTC
cdr3_length: 15; clone_size: -; v_call: TRBV4-1; j_call: TRBJ2-3; d_call: -; cdr3_aa: CASSHRGGSTDTQYF; cdr3_nt: TGCGCCAGCAGCCATAGGGGCGGGAGCACAGATACGCAGTATTTT
cdr3_length: 15; clone_size: few; v_call: TRBV4-2; j_call: TRBJ1-2; d_call: -; cdr3_aa: CASSQDATANYGYTF; cdr3_nt: TGTGCCAGCAGCCAAGACGCGACAGCCAACTATGGCTACACCTTC
cdr3_length: 16; clone_size: -; v_call: TRBV10-3; j_call: TRBJ2-1; d_call: TRBD1; cdr3_aa: CAISESRTGEHNEQFF; cdr3_nt: TGTGCCATCAGTGAGTCGAGGACAGGGGAACACAATGAGCAGTTCTTC
cdr3_length: 14; clone_size: -; v_call: TRBV6-5; j_call: TRBJ2-7; d_call: TRBD1; cdr3_aa: CASTGQGAPYEQYF; cdr3_nt: TGTGCCAGCACCGGACAGGGGGCCCCCTACGAGCAGTACTTC
cdr3_length: 12; clone_size: -; v_call: TRBV18; j_call: TRBJ2-3; d_call: -; cdr3_aa: CASSPAGDTQYF; cdr3_nt: TGTGCCAGCTCACCGGCAGGAGATACGCAGTATTTT
cdr3_length: 17; clone_size: -; v_call: TRBV18; j_call: TRBJ1-3; d_call: -; cdr3_aa: CASSPPGVNSAGNTIYF; cdr3_nt: TGTGCCAGCTCACCCCCAGGGGTTAATTCGGCTGGAAACACCATATATTTT
cdr3_length: 14; clone_size: -; v_call: TRBV11-2; j_call: TRBJ2-2; d_call: -; cdr3_aa: CASSLAQNTGELFF; cdr3_nt: TGTGCCAGCAGCTTAGCACAAAACACCGGGGAGCTGTTTTTT
cdr3_length: 12; clone_size: few; v_call: TRBV5-4; j_call: TRBJ1-2; d_call: -; cdr3_aa: CAWRGPYYGYTF; cdr3_nt: TGTGCCTGGCGAGGGCCATACTATGGCTACACCTTC
cdr3_length: 15; clone_size: -; v_call: TRBV28; j_call: TRBJ2-2; d_call: TRBD2; cdr3_aa: CASTSGTMNTGELFF; cdr3_nt: TGTGCCAGCACTTCCGGGACTATGAACACCGGGGAGCTGTTTTTT
cdr3_length: 13; clone_size: -; v_call: TRBV28; j_call: TRBJ1-1; d_call: -; cdr3_aa: CASRNRVDTEAFF; cdr3_nt: TGTGCCAGCAGAAACAGGGTGGACACTGAAGCTTTCTTT
cdr3_length: 13; clone_size: -; v_call: TRBV6-1; j_call: TRBJ2-2; d_call: -; cdr3_aa: CASSEAGNGELFF; cdr3_nt: TGTGCCAGCAGTGAAGCGGGCAACGGGGAGCTGTTTTTT
cdr3_length: 15; clone_size: many; v_call: TRBV29-1; j_call: TRBJ2-2; d_call: TRBD2; cdr3_aa: CSVSTGLAGFGELFF; cdr3_nt: TGCAGCGTTTCAACTGGACTAGCGGGATTCGGGGAGCTGTTTTTT
cdr3_length: 12; clone_size: -; v_call: TRBV27; j_call: TRBJ2-1; d_call: -; cdr3_aa: CLSGFSYNEQFF; cdr3_nt: TGTCTGAGCGGATTCTCCTACAATGAGCAGTTCTTC